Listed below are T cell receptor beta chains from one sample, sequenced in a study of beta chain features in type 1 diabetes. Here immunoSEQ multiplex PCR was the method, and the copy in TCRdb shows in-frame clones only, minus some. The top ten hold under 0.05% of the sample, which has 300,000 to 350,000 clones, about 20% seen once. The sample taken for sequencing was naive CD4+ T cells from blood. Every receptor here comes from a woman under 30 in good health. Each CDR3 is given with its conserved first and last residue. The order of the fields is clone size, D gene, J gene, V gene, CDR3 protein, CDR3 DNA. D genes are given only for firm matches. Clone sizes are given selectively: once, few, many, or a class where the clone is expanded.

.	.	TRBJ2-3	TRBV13	CASSLGQRADTQYF	TGTGCCAGCAGCTTGGGACAGCGGGCAGATACGCAGTATTTT
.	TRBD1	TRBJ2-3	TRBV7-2	CASSLRGTASPDTQYF	TGTGCCAGCAGCTTAAGGGGGACAGCATCTCCAGATACGCAGTATTTT
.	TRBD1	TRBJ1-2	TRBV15	CATSSGGQVDGYTF	TGTGCCACCAGCAGTGGTGGACAGGTCGATGGCTACACCTTC
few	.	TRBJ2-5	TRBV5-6	CASSLLSRETQYF	TGTGCCAGCAGCTTACTTAGTCGTGAGACCCAGTACTTC
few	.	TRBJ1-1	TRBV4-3	CASRATGQNTEAFF	TGCGCCAGCAGGGCTACGGGTCAGAACACTGAAGCTTTCTTT
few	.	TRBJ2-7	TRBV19	CASSIQRRGNYEQYF	TGTGCCAGTAGTATCCAGCGGAGGGGTAACTACGAGCAGTACTTC
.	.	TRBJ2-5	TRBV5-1	CASSSTGARGTQYF	TGCGCCAGCAGTTCTACAGGGGCGCGGGGGACCCAGTACTTC
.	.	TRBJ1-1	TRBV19	CACSREQRTEAFF	TGTGCCTGCTCAAGGGAGCAGCGAACTGAAGCTTTCTTT
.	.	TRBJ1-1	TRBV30	CARALKMNTEAFF	TGTGCCCGAGCGCTAAAAATGAACACTGAAGCTTTCTTT
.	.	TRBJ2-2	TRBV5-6	CASSFVAGSYTGELFF	TGTGCCAGCAGCTTTGTCGCGGGATCCTACACCGGGGAGCTGTTTTTT
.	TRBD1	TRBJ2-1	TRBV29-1	CSVEGGTGINNEQFF	TGCAGCGTTGAAGGTGGGACAGGGATAAACAATGAGCAGTTCTTC
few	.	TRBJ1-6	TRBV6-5	CASSFLRVNSPLHF	TGTGCCAGCAGTTTTCTTCGGGTGAATTCACCCCTCCACTTT
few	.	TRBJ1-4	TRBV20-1	CSAFTGKLFF	TGCAGTGCTTTTACCGGGAAACTGTTTTTT
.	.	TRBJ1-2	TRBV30	CAWGRGANYGYTF	TGTGCCTGGGGGAGAGGCGCTAACTATGGCTACACCTTC
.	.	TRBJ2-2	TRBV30	CAWSVGEDTGELFF	TGTGCCTGGAGTGTTGGGGAGGACACCGGGGAGCTGTTTTTT
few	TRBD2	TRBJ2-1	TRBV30	CAWSVYTSGGGNEQFF	TGTGCCTGGAGTGTATATACTAGCGGTGGGGGCAATGAGCAGTTCTTC
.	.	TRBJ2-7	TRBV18	CASSPGARSEQYF	TGTGCCAGCTCACCAGGGGCTAGAAGCGAGCAGTACTTC
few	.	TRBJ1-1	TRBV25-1	CASSDHGGGTEAFF	TGTGCCAGCAGTGACCACGGGGGGGGCACTGAAGCTTTCTTT
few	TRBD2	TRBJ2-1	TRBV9	CASSVAGGARGYNEQFF	TGTGCCAGCAGCGTAGCGGGGGGGGCTAGAGGGTACAATGAGCAGTTCTTC
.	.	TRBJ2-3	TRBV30	CAWSDHRADTQYF	TGTGCCTGGAGTGACCACAGGGCAGATACGCAGTATTTT
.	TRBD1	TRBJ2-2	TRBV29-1	CSVVTGGARVGGELFF	TGCAGCGTTGTGACAGGGGGCGCACGGGTAGGCGGGGAGCTGTTTTTT
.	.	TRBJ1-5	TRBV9	CASSVDGGGWSNQPQHF	TGTGCCAGCAGCGTAGATGGGGGCGGGTGGAGCAATCAGCCCCAGCATTTT
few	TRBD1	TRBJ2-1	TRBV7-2	CASSLGGQGSYNEQFF	TGTGCCAGCAGCTTAGGAGGACAGGGCTCCTACAATGAGCAGTTCTTC
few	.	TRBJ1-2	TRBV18	CASSPQRGNYGYTF	TGTGCCAGCTCACCACAAAGGGGTAACTATGGCTACACCTTC
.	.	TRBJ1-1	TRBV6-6	CASSSPGSADTEAFF	TGTGCCAGCAGTTCCCCCGGGTCTGCGGACACTGAAGCTTTCTTT
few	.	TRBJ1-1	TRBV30	CASTRGTEAFF	TGTGCTTCGACCCGGGGCACTGAAGCTTTCTTT
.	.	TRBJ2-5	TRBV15	CATSRGPEGETQYF	TGTGCCACCAGCAGAGGGCCGGAGGGGGAGACCCAGTACTTC
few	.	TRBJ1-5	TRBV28	CASSYIRQAVSNQPQHF	TGTGCCAGCAGTTACATCCGACAGGCTGTTAGCAATCAGCCCCAGCATTTT